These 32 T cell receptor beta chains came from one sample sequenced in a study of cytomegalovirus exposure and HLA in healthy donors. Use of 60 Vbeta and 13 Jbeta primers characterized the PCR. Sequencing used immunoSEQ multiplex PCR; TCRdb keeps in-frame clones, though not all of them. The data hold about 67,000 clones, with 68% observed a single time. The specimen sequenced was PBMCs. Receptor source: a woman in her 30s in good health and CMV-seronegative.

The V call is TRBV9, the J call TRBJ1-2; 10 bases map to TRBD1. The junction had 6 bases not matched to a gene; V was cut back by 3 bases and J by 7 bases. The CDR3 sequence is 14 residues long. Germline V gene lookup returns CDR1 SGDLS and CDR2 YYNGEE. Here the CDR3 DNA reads TGTGCCAGCAGCGCGACGACAGGGGGCGGTGGCTACACCTTC. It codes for CASSATTGGGGYTF.

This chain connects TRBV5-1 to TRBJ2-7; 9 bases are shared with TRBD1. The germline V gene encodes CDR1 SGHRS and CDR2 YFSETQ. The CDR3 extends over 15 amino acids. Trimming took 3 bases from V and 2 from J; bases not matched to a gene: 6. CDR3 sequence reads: CASSSVGQGPYEQYF. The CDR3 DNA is TGCGCCAGCAGCTCGGTGGGACAGGGCCCCTACGAGCAGTACTTC.

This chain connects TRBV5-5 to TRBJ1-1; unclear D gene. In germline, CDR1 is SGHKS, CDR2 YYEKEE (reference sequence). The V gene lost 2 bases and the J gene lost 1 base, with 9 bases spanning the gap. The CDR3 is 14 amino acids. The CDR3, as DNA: TGTGCCAGCAGCTTCTCTAGCCAGAACACTGAAGCTTTCTTT. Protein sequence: CASSFSSQNTEAFF.

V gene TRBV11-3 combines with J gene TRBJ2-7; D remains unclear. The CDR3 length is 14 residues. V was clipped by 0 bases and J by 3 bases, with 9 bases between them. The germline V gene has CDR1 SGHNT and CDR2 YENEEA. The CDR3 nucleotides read TGTGCCAGCAGCTTAGAGTTAGACAACTACGAGCAGTACTTC. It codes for CASSLELDNYEQYF.

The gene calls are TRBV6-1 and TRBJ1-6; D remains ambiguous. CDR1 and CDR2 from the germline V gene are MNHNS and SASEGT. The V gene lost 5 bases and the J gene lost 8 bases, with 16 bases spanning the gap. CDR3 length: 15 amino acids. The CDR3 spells CASSSSVVVDSPLHF. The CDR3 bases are TGTGCCAGCAGTAGCTCCGTTGTCGTGGATTCACCCCTCCACTTT.

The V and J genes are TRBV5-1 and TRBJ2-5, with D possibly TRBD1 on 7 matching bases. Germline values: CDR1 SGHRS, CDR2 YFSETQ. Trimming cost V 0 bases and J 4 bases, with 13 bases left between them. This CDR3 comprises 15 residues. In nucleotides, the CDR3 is TGCGCCAGCAGCTTGGATTCAGGGGGACTAGAGACCCAGTACTTC. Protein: CASSLDSGGLETQYF. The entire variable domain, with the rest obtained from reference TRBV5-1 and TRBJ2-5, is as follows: KAGVTQTPRYLIKTRGQQVTLSCSPISGHRSVSWYQQTPGQGLQFLFEYFSETQRNKGNFPGRFSGRQFSNSRSEMNVSTLELGDSALYLCASSLDSGGLETQYFGPGTRLLVL.

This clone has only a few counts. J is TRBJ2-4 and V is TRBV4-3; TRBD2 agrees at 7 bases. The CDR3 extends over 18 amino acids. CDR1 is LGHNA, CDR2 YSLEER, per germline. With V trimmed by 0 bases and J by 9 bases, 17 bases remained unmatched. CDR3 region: CASSQEWGGDVKPGIQYF. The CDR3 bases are TGCGCCAGCAGCCAAGAGTGGGGGGGGGACGTAAAACCGGGCATTCAGTACTTC.

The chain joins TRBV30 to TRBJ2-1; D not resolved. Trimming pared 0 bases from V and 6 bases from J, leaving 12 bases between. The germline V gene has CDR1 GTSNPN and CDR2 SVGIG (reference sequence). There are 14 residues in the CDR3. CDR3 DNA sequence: TGTGCCTGGAGTGTCGGTCAGACTTTCAATGAGCAGTTCTTC. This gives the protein CAWSVGQTFNEQFF.

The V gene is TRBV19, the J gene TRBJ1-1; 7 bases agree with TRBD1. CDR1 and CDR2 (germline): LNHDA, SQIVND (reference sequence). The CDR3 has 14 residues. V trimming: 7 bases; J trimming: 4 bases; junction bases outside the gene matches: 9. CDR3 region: CASTRTGLGTEAFF. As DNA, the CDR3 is TGTGCCAGTACCCGGACAGGCCTTGGCACTGAAGCTTTCTTT.

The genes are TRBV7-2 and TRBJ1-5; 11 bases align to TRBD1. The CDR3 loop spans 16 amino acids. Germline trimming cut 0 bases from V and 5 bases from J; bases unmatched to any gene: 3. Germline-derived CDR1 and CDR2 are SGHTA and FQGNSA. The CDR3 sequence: CASSLAGQGVYQPQHF. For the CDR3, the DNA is TGTGCCAGCAGCTTAGCGGGACAGGGGGTATATCAGCCCCAGCATTTT.

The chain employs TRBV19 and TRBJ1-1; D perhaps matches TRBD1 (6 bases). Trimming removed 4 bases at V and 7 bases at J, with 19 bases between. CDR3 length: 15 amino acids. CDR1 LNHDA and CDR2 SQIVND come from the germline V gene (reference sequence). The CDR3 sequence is CASSKGTRGLHEAFF. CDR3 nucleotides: TGTGCCAGTAGTAAGGGGACACGCGGGTTACATGAAGCTTTCTTT.

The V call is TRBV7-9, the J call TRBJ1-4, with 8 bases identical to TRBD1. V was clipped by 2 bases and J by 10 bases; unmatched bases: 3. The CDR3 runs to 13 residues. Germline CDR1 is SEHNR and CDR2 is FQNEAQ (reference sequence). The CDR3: CASSLPGGVKLFF. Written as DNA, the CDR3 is TGTGCCAGCAGCTTACCAGGGGGCGTAAAACTGTTTTTT. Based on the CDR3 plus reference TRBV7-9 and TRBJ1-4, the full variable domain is DTGVSQNPRHKITKRGQNVTFRCDPISEHNRLYWYRQTLGQGPEFLTYFQNEAQLEKSRLLSDRFSAERPKGSFSTLEIQRTEQGDSAMYLCASSLPGGVKLFFGSGTQLSVL.

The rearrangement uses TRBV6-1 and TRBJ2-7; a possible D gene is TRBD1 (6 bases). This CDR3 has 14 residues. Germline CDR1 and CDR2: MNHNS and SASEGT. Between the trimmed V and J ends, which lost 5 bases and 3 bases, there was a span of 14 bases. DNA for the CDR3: TGTGCCAGCAGTAACAGGGTGGATGGCTACGAGCAGTACTTC. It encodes CASSNRVDGYEQYF.

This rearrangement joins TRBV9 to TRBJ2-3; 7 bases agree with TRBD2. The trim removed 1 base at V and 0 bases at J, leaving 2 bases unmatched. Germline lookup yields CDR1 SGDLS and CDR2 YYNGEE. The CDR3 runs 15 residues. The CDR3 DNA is TGTGCCAGCAGCGTACAAGCGGGGAGCACAGATACGCAGTATTTT. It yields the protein CASSVQAGSTDTQYF. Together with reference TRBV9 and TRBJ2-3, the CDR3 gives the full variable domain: DSGVTQTPKHLITATGQRVTLRCSPRSGDLSVYWYQQSLDQGLQFLIQYYNGEERAKGNILERFSAQQFPDLHSELNLSSLELGDSALYFCASSVQAGSTDTQYFGPGTRLTVL.

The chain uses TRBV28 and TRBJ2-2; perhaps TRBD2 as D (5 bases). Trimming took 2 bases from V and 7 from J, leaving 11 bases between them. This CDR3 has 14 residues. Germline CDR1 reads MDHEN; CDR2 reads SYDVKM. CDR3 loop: CASSLLHEGGELFF. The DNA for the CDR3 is TGTGCCAGCAGTTTACTCCATGAGGGCGGGGAGCTGTTTTTT.

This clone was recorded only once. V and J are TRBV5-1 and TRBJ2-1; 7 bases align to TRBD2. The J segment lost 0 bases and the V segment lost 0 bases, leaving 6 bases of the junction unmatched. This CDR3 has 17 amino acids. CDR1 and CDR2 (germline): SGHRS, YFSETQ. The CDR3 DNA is TGCGCCAGCAGCTTGGAGGCTAGCGGAAGCTCCTACAATGAGCAGTTCTTC. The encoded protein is CASSLEASGSSYNEQFF. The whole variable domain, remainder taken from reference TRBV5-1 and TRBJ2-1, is KAGVTQTPRYLIKTRGQQVTLSCSPISGHRSVSWYQQTPGQGLQFLFEYFSETQRNKGNFPGRFSGRQFSNSRSEMNVSTLELGDSALYLCASSLEASGSSYNEQFFGPGTRLTVL.

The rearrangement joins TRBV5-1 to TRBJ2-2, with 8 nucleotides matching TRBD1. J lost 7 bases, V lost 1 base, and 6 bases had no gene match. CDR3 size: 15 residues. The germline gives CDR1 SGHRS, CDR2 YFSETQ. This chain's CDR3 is CASSLWTGSHGELFF. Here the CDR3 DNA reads TGCGCCAGCAGCTTGTGGACAGGGAGTCACGGGGAGCTGTTTTTT. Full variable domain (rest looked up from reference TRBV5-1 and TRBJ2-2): KAGVTQTPRYLIKTRGQQVTLSCSPISGHRSVSWYQQTPGQGLQFLFEYFSETQRNKGNFPGRFSGRQFSNSRSEMNVSTLELGDSALYLCASSLWTGSHGELFFGEGSRLTVL.

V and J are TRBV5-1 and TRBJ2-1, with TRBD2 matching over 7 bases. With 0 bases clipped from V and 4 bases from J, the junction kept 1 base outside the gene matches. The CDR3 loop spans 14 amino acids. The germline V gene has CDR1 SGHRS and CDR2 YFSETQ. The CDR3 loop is CASSLASGYNEQFF. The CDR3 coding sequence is TGCGCCAGCAGCTTGGCTAGCGGTTACAATGAGCAGTTCTTC.

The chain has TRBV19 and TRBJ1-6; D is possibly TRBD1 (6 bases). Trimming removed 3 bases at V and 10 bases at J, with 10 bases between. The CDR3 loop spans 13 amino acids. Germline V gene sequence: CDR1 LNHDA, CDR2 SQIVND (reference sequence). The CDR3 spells CASSMGGGSPLHF. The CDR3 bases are TGTGCCAGTAGTATGGGGGGGGGCTCACCCCTCCACTTT.

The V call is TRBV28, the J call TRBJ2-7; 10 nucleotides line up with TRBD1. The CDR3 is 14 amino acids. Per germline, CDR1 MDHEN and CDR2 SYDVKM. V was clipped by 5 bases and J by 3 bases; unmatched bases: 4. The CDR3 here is CASSHGDRGYEQYF. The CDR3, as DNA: TGTGCCAGCAGTCATGGGGACAGGGGCTACGAGCAGTACTTC.

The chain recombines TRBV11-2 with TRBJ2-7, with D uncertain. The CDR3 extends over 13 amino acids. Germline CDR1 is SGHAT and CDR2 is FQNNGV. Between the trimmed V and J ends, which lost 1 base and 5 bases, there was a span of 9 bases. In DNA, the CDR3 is TGTGCCAGCAGCTTAGGCGACCGGGACGAGCAGTACTTC. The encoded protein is CASSLGDRDEQYF.

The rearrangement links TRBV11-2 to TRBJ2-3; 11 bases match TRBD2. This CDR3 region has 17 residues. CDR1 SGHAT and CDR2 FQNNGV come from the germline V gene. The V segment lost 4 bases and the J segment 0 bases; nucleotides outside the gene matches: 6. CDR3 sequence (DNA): TGTGCCAGCAGCTCCCGGACTAGCGGGCGCAGCACAGATACGCAGTATTTT. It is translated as CASSSRTSGRSTDTQYF.

CDR3 nucleotides: TGTGCCAGCAGCTTTAGCGGGGGGGAGACCCAGTACTTC. Translation gives CASSFSGGETQYF. This chain joins TRBV7-2 and TRBJ2-5; 10 bases are a match to TRBD2. J lost 5 bases, V lost 3 bases, and 0 bases had no gene match. From germline, CDR1 is SGHTA and CDR2 FQGNSA. The CDR3 is made up of 13 amino acids. Supplemented by reference TRBV7-2 and TRBJ2-5, the full variable domain reads GAGVSQSPSNKVTEKGKDVELRCDPISGHTALYWYRQSLGQGLEFLIYFQGNSAPDKSGLPSDRFSAERTGGSVSTLTIQRTQQEDSAVYLCASSFSGGETQYFGPGTRLLVL.

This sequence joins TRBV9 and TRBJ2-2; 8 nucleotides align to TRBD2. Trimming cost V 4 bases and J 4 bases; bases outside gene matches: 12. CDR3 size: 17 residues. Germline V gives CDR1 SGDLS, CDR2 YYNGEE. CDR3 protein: CASSPHSGAPGTGELFF. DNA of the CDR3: TGTGCCAGCAGCCCACATAGCGGGGCCCCGGGCACCGGGGAGCTGTTTTTT.

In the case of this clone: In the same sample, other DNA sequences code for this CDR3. CDR3 protein: CASSYSTGSQETQYF. CDR3 nucleotide sequence: TGTGCCAGCAGTTACTCGACCGGGTCTCAAGAGACCCAGTACTTC. This chain joins TRBV6-5 and TRBJ2-5, with D uncertain. CDR3 size: 15 residues. Trimming removed 0 bases from V and 2 bases from J, with 10 bases in between. CDR1 and CDR2 (germline): MNHEY, SVGAGI.

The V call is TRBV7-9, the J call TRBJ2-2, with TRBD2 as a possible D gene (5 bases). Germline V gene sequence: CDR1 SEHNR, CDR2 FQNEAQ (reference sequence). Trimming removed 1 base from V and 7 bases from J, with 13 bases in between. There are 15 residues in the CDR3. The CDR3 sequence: CASSLDRDGGGELFF. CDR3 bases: TGTGCCAGCAGCTTAGATCGGGATGGCGGCGGGGAGCTGTTTTTT.

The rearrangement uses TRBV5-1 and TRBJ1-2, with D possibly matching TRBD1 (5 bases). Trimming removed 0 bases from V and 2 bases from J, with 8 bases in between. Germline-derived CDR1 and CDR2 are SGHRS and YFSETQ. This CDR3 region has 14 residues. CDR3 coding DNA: TGCGCCAGCAGCTTGGGGGGCTTGAACTATGGCTACACCTTC. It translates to CASSLGGLNYGYTF.

The CDR3 sequence: CASSPPGLAENTGELFF. CDR3 DNA sequence: TGTGCCAGCAGCCCACCAGGACTAGCGGAGAACACCGGGGAGCTGTTTTTT. The chain links TRBV5-5 to TRBJ2-2; 10 nucleotides line up with TRBD2. Germline loops: CDR1 SGHKS, CDR2 YYEKEE (reference sequence). The ends lost 4 bases at V and 1 base at J; junction bases unmatched: 7. The CDR3 contains 17 residues.

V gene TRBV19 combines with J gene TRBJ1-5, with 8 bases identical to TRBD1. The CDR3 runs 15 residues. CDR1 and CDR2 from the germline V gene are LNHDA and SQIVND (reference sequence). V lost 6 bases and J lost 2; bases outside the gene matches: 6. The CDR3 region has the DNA TGTGCCAGTAGCACGGACAGGGTTGGCAATCAGCCCCAGCATTTT. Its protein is CASSTDRVGNQPQHF.

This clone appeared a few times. The CDR3 DNA is TGTGCCAGCAGCCAAATCCGGGGGGAGGACACCGGGGAGCTGTTTTTT. Protein product: CASSQIRGEDTGELFF. This chain links TRBV4-2 with TRBJ2-2; the match to TRBD2 covers 7 bases. The CDR3 spans 16 residues. Trimming cost V 2 bases and J 3 bases; bases outside gene matches: 6. Looked up from germline, CDR1 is LGHNA and CDR2 is YNFKEQ.

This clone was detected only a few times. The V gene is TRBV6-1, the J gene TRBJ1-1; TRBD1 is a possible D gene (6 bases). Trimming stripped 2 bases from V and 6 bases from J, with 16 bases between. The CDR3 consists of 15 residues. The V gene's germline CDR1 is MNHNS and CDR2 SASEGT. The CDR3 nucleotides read TGTGCCAGCAGTGAATTGCGGGGGCGCGAGTCTGAAGCTTTCTTT. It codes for CASSELRGRESEAFF.

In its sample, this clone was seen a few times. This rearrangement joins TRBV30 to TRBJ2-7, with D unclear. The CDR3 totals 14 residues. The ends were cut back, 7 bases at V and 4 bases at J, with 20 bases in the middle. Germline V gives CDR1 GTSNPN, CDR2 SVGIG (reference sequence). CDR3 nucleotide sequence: TGTGCCTTGTGTAAGGAGAAGGCGGCATACGAGCAGTACTTC. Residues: CALCKEKAAYEQYF.